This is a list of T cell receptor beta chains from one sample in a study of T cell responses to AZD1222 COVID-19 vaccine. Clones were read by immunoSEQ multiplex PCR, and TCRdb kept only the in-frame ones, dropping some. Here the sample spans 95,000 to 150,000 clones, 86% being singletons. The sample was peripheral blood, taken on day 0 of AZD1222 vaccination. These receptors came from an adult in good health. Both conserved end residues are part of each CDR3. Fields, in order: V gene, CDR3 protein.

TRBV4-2	CASSQGTSGRHEQFF
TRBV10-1	CASSAASLSNTGELFF
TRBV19	CASRPGLAGGPMYNEQFF
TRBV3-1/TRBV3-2	CASSSGYYGYTF
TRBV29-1	CSVHRSMNTEAFF
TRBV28	CASKSEQGASTEAFF
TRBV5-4	CACSETPNSPLHF
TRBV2	CASSAHLRNTIYF
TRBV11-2	CASSSPGGGTNTGELFF
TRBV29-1	CSVERTLSYNEQFF
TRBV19	CASSLTGSGQPQHF
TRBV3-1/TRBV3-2	CASSQVLGDQPQHF
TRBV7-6	CASSSGQGATEAFF
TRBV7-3	CASSLSGNPYQETQYF
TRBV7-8	CASVGGNFGSYEQYF
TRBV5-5	CASSLRQGDTYEQYF
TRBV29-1	CSVERGGRNEQFF
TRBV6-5	CASRVGQGGEQFF
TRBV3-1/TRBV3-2	CASSQRGGAQETQYF
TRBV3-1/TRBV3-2	CASSPYTELVGELFF
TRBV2	CASEVGPLQETQYF
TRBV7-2	CASSLVGAGGPTDTQYF
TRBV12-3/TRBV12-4	CASERSTDTQYF
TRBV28	CASSLVGTGSYEQYF
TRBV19	CASSPMQAISYEQYF
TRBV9	CASSVDGLPLDTQYF
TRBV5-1	CASSPSGSLFSGNTIYF
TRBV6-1	CASSERTGLTGYTF
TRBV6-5	CASRGERGTEAFF
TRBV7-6	CASSFQGEGASTDTQYF
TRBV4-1	CASSQDWINAGYTF
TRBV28	CASSLRTGLRNEQYF
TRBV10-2	CASSELAEAFF
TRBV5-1	CASSLGDLGEQFF
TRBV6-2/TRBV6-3	CASSRDNSNQPQHF
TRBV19	CASSRQGSGYEQYF
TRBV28	CASRTGGGVPEAFF
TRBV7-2	CASSLFFGTGNSGANVLTF
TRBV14	CASSKTGTAAGELFF
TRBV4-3	CASSQDFALNTEAFF
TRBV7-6	CASSPLAGTGRPQHF
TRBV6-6	CASGRGLYEQYF
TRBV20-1	CSAIAQYEQYF
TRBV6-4	CASSAGTGNSYEQYF
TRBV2	CASSALPGVLSSEQYF
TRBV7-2	CASSLGTLPGGYTF
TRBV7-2	CASSLEWGTAYEQYF
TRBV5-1	CASSTEPPYNEQFF
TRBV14	CASSQAGLKNIQYF
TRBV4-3	CASSQDWASGGHEQFF
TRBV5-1	CASSLGSDTQYF
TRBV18	CASSHGTGDTGELFF
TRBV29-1	CSVGMLNTEAFF
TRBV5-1	CASSPMGQSTPTQETQYF